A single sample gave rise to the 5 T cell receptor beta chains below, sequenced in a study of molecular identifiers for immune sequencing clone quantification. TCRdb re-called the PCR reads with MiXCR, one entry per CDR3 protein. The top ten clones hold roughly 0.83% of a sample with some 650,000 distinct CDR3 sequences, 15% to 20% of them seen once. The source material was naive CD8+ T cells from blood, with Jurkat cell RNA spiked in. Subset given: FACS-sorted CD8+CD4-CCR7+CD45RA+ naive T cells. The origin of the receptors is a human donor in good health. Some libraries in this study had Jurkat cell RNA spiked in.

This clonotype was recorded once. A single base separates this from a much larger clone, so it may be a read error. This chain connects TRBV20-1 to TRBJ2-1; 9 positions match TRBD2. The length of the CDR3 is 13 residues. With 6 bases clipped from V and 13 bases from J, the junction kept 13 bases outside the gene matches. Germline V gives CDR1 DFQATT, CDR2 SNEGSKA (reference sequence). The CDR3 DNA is TGCAGTGCGCAGACTAGCGGAGGAGAGACCCAGTTCTTC. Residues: CSAQTSGGETQFF.

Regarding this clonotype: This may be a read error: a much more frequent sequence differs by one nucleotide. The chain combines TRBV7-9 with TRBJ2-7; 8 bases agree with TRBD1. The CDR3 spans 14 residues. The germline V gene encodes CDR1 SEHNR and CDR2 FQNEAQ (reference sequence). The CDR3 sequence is CANSSPGQVYEQYF. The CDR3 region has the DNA TGTGCCAACAGCTCACCGGGACAGGTATACGAGCAGTACTTC.

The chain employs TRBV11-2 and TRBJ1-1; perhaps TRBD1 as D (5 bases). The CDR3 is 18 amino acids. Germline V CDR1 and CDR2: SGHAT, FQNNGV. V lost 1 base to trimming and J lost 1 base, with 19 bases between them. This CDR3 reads CASSLVLGDGLKNTEAFF. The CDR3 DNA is TGTGCCAGCAGCTTAGTGCTGGGGGACGGACTAAAGAACACTGAAGCTTTCTTT.

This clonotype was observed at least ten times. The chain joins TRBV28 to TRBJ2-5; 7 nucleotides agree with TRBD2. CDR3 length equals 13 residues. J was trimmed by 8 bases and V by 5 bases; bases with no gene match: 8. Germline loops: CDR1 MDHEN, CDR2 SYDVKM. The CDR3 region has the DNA TGTGCCAGCAGTCCGTCTGGGGGGGTAACCCAGTACTTC. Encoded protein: CASSPSGGVTQYF.

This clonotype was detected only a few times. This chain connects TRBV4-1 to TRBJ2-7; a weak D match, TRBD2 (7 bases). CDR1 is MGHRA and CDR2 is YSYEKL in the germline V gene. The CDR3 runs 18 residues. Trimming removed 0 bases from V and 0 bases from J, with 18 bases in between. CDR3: CASSQEPPGGGHSYEQYF. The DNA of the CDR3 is TGCGCCAGCAGCCAAGAACCGCCGGGGGGCGGACACTCCTACGAGCAGTACTTC.